A selection of T cell receptor beta chains follows, all from one sample in a study of cytomegalovirus exposure and HLA in healthy donors. TCRdb keeps only in-frame clones here, not all; method: immunoSEQ multiplex PCR. The sample includes about 97,000 clones, more than 80% of them seen just once. Material: PBMCs. The receptors originated from a man aged 25-45 years in good health and CMV-seronegative. Both conserved end residues are part of each CDR3. Each record gives: clone size, J gene, D gene, V gene, CDR3 protein. D genes are given only for firm matches. Expanded clones are given a class, and other clones once, few, many or no size at all.

>once|TRBJ2-4|-|TRBV5-6
CASSSPGMSKNIQYF
>once|TRBJ1-2|TRBD1|TRBV30
CAWSPDRGIHGYTF
>-|TRBJ2-1|-|TRBV27
CASRTRGMFNEQFF
>-|TRBJ2-1|-|TRBV6-5
CASSYTSTGGNEQFF
>-|TRBJ2-2|-|TRBV5-1
CASSLVGRSNTGELFF
>-|TRBJ1-1|-|TRBV6-5
CASSLESQENAEAFF
>-|TRBJ1-6|-|TRBV5-6
CASSLVSQNSPLHF
>-|TRBJ2-1|TRBD1|TRBV5-4
CASKLGGIGDRPYNEQFF
>-|TRBJ1-1|TRBD1|TRBV6-5
CASSWDRVQMNTEAFF
>once|TRBJ2-1|TRBD1|TRBV5-1
CASSLAGGQGSFF
>-|TRBJ1-1|-|TRBV30
CAWGRRGMNTEAFF
>-|TRBJ2-7|-|TRBV27
CASTPLAGQSYEQYF
>-|TRBJ1-5|-|TRBV9
CASSVGSGAGQPQHF
>-|TRBJ2-3|TRBD2|TRBV28
CASTDAGGLRDTQYF
>-|TRBJ1-1|-|TRBV7-9
CASSQDGNEAFF
>-|TRBJ2-1|-|TRBV29-1
CSVEEGLFRLSYNEQFF
>-|TRBJ2-1|TRBD2|TRBV2
CASSLSGRAYNEQFF
>-|TRBJ2-7|-|TRBV5-4
CASSLGGGTYEQYF
>-|TRBJ2-5|TRBD2|TRBV19
CASSMYGTSGIKTQYF
>-|TRBJ2-1|TRBD2|TRBV6-5
CASSRLAGTDNEQFF
>-|TRBJ1-3|TRBD1|TRBV6-5
CASSRGTVDGNTIYF
>-|TRBJ2-5|TRBD2|TRBV28
CASSLLSSGGTQETQYF
>-|TRBJ1-2|-|TRBV9
CASLFRYGVYGYTF
>-|TRBJ2-7|TRBD1|TRBV25-1
CASRVTGNEQYF
>-|TRBJ1-5|-|TRBV2
CASRQGFGNQPQHF
>-|TRBJ2-5|TRBD2|TRBV5-1
CASSLGSGVGRETQYF
>-|TRBJ2-7|TRBD1|TRBV6-5
CASSDRARPYEQYF
>-|TRBJ1-2|-|TRBV5-4
CASSSVPFRYGYTF
>-|TRBJ1-5|-|TRBV11-3
CASSLNSHLKPQHF
>-|TRBJ1-2|TRBD1|TRBV7-9
CASSITQGARAYGYTF
>-|TRBJ2-2|-|TRBV27
CASSLFSGSGELFF
>-|TRBJ2-7|-|TRBV20-1
CSAPSSHEQYF
>-|TRBJ2-7|TRBD2|TRBV28
CASSYQSGSLAGGVYVQYF
>-|TRBJ1-2|TRBD1|TRBV4-2
CASSQDGGQGLYGYTF
>once|TRBJ2-7|TRBD1|TRBV6-5
CASSINRGSYEQYF
>-|TRBJ2-1|-|TRBV5-5
CASSGDSSREQFF
>-|TRBJ1-3|-|TRBV5-4
CASSLFPPDNSRHDGNTIYF
>-|TRBJ2-2|TRBD1|TRBV28
CASSLLAGGRLGELFF
>-|TRBJ2-5|-|TRBV4-1
CASSRGLLLEETQYF
>once|TRBJ2-4|TRBD1|TRBV27
CASSRDRGPPDIQYF
>-|TRBJ2-7|TRBD1|TRBV7-2
CASSFSKAGGVYEQYF
>-|TRBJ2-1|TRBD2|TRBV25-1
CASSEYSGSLGNEQFF
>-|TRBJ1-2|TRBD1|TRBV9
CASSSSTGRHYGYTF
>few|TRBJ2-1|TRBD1|TRBV28
CASSLRRHGTGPFNEQFF
>-|TRBJ2-7|TRBD1|TRBV5-1
CASSLRQGYEQYF
>few|TRBJ2-2|TRBD2|TRBV5-4
CASSVGGVNTGELFF
>-|TRBJ2-2|-|TRBV5-1
CASSLNRGLTGELFF
>-|TRBJ1-1|-|TRBV6-1
CASSSGHINTEAFF
>-|TRBJ2-7|-|TRBV30
CAWSVGGIYYEQYF
>once|TRBJ2-3|-|TRBV7-8
CASSLVRWALTDTQYF
>-|TRBJ2-7|-|TRBV4-2
CASSQDWQDEQYF
>-|TRBJ2-6|-|TRBV5-4
CASSLDAGASGANVLTF
>-|TRBJ1-2|-|TRBV6-5
CASSYSVPDYGYTF